What follows are 2 T cell receptor beta chains derived from one specimen sequenced in a study of blood T cell repertoires in COVID-19. The repertoire was sequenced with immunoSEQ multiplex PCR; TCRdb's copy has only in-frame clones and lacks some. Of about 94,000 clones listed, over 70% were seen once; the top ten hold around 17%. Input material: peripheral blood. These receptors were obtained from a human donor in a cohort sampled during active COVID-19.

This chain connects TRBV13 to TRBJ1-3; the D is unclear. Germline V CDR1 and CDR2: PRHDT, FYEKMQ (reference sequence). The CDR3 contains 15 residues. V lost 2 bases, J lost 0 bases, and 8 bases lay in between. The DNA of the CDR3 is TGTGCCAGCAGCTTAACTAAAGCCTCTGGAAACACCATATATTTT. This codes for CASSLTKASGNTIYF.

The chain recombines TRBV25-1 with TRBJ2-7; TRBD1 aligns across 9 bases. The CDR3 loop spans 14 amino acids. CDR1 and CDR2 (germline): MGHDK, SYGVNS. Losses at the gene ends were 3 bases for V and 5 bases for J; bases not matched to a gene: 5. CDR3 sequence reads: CASSDPGQGNEQYF. The CDR3, as DNA: TGTGCCAGCAGTGACCCGGGACAGGGAAACGAGCAGTACTTC.